This TCR beta chain was identified during a study of cytotoxic CD8 clonotypes in ibrutinib-treated CLL. Across the whole study: The response samples were taken once patients had been treated for a median of approximately 12 months, range 6 to 36.

Trimming took off 4 bases at V and 3 bases at J, with 13 bases between the two ends. Per the germline V gene, CDR1 is LNHDA and CDR2 is SQIVND (reference sequence). CDR3 length: 14 amino acids. Data came from immunoSEQ multiplex PCR; TCRdb stores just in-frame clones and leaves some out. The data contain hundreds of thousands of clones, 67% of them seen just once; the ten biggest clones take up roughly 6%. About this clone itself: The antigen remains unidentified.

Study outcomes and limitations: Once treatment began, public clonotypes, which were uncommon, contracted or stayed stable. Upon ibrutinib response clonality rose, and upon progression it fell back toward baseline. Patients had baseline clonality above age-matched healthy donors, and this clonality moved with circulating CD8+ T-cell counts.

The sequence derives from a human donor with chronic lymphocytic leukemia. The gene calls are TRBV19 and TRBJ2-7; the D is unclear. The source material was PBMCs, sampled after 36 months of ibrutinib treatment. This chain's CDR3 is CASSNLGQRYEQYF. For the CDR3, the DNA is TGTGCCAGTAGTAACCTTGGGCAGCGCTACGAGCAGTACTTC.